This T cell receptor beta chain was identified during a study of blood T cell repertoires in COVID-19. Study-wide context: The United States, Italy and Spain were the sources of the acute and convalescent COVID-19 samples. The cDNA or gDNA used as material had been derived from T cells, B-cell-depleted T cells, or PBMCs.

As originally analysed: For nucleated cells, counts were estimated from reference gene primer amplification. Profiling relied on immunoSEQ multiplex PCR, and the TCRdb table lists in-frame clones only, not all of them. That table supplies the V and J calls and clone size; D and trimming were determined from the DNA. Among roughly 280,000 clones, around nine tenths were seen once, and the ten largest hold roughly 5.6%. Trimming pared 0 bases from V and 0 bases from J, leaving 9 bases between. The CDR3 runs 16 residues. CDR1 and CDR2 (germline): SGHRS, YFSETQ. The sequence was obtained from a woman in her sixties or seventies with COVID-19, enrolled during active disease. The sequenced material came from peripheral blood. The rearrangement joins TRBV5-1 to TRBJ2-2; D ambiguous. CDR3: CASSLAGFSNTGELFF. The CDR3 region has the DNA TGCGCCAGCAGCTTGGCCGGTTTTTCGAACACCGGGGAGCTGTTTTTT.